The 25 T cell receptor beta chains in this list originate from one sample, sequenced in a study of blood T cells in healthy people across ages. Using a J-beta primer mix together with a sample-barcoded 5' primer, a second PCR was run for roughly 7 to 12 cycles. Via MiXCR, TCRdb re-called the 5' RACE reads, giving one row per CDR3 protein. The sample yields about 730,000 distinct CDR3 sequences, 40% to 45% seen once. The sample was blood. Receptor source: a woman aged 55-75 years in good health.

Concerning this clonotype itself: A clone one base away is much larger, so this may be a read error. The chain combines TRBV20-1 with TRBJ2-7, with unresolved D. From germline, CDR1 is DFQATT and CDR2 SNEGSKA (reference sequence). The CDR3 runs to 17 residues. Trimming cost V 7 bases and J 0 bases, with 25 bases left between them. The CDR3 DNA sequence: TGCAGTGTTTCCATTCTGCCCTCAGGTAACCCCTCCTACGAGCAGTACTTC. As protein: CSVSILPSGNPSYEQYF.

This rearrangement joins TRBV3-1 to TRBJ2-5; possible D gene TRBD2, 6 bases. The end of the DNA is better explained by TRBJ2-1, so the J call may be wrong. Looked up from germline, CDR1 is LGHDT and CDR2 is YNNKEL (reference sequence). The CDR3 runs to 14 residues. CDR3 in DNA: TGTGCCAGCAGTGCCGGGACTGTACAAGAGACCCAGTTCTTC. This translates into CASSAGTVQETQFF.

The chain has TRBV4-3 and TRBJ2-5; 11 bases line up with TRBD2. The end of the DNA is better explained by TRBJ2-7, so the J call may be wrong. Germline V gene data show CDR1 as LGHNA and CDR2 as YSLEER. This CDR3 is built from 16 residues. The CDR3 DNA reads as TGCGCCAGCAGCCAATCCCCTAGCGGGGGGTTCTACGAGCAGTACTTC. Residues: CASSQSPSGGFYEQYF.

The rearrangement uses TRBV12-3 or TRBV12-4 and TRBJ2-1; maybe TRBD1 (7 bases). This CDR3 region has 15 residues. Trimming removed 6 bases from V and 10 bases from J, with 22 bases in between. CDR3 coding DNA: TGTGCCAGCAGGCGGGACAGCGTCAGACGGAAGGAGCAGTTCTTC. Translation gives CASRRDSVRRKEQFF.

The genes are TRBV2 and TRBJ1-5; possible D gene TRBD1, 6 bases. V gave up 4 bases and J gave up 4 bases, with 11 bases separating them. Germline CDR1 and CDR2: SNHLY and FYNNEI. This CDR3 has 14 amino acids. CDR3 residues: CASSVQGLNQPQHF. Here the CDR3 DNA reads TGTGCCAGCAGTGTGCAGGGGCTGAATCAGCCCCAGCATTTT.

The rearrangement uses TRBV7-9 and TRBJ2-1, with 10 bases lining up with TRBD2. From germline, CDR1 is SEHNR and CDR2 FQNEAQ (reference sequence). CDR3 size: 14 residues. The ends lost 3 bases at V and 7 bases at J; junction bases unmatched: 3. CDR3 sequence reads: CASSFQRGGNEQFF. CDR3 sequence (DNA): TGTGCCAGCAGCTTCCAGCGGGGGGGGAATGAGCAGTTCTTC.

The rearrangement uses TRBV29-1 and TRBJ2-7; 7 nucleotides line up with TRBD1. The CDR3 length is 12 residues. V shed 7 bases, J shed 5 bases, and the junction held 8 bases outside the gene matches. Germline loops: CDR1 SQVTM, CDR2 ANQGSEA. The CDR3 DNA sequence: TGCAGCGCTACCGCGGACAGGAACGAGCAGTACTTC. Its translation: CSATADRNEQYF.

The rearrangement joins TRBV4-2 to TRBJ2-3; TRBD2 agrees at 7 bases. This CDR3 has 16 residues. V lost 6 bases, J lost 3 bases, and 12 bases stayed unmatched. In germline, CDR1 is LGHNA, CDR2 YNFKEQ. The CDR3 nucleotides are TGTGCCAGCAGACGACGGGGGAGGGTACCGACAGATACGCAGTATTTT. Its protein is CASRRRGRVPTDTQYF.

V is TRBV5-1 and J is TRBJ2-7; D call uncertain. The CDR3 extends over 15 amino acids. The germline CDR1 and CDR2 sequences are SGHRS and YFSETQ. Trimming removed 3 bases at V and 2 bases at J, with 15 bases between. The CDR3 coding sequence is TGCGCCAGCAGCTGGTGGACGTCTGGTCCCTACGAGCAGTACTTC. As protein: CASSWWTSGPYEQYF.

The chain recombines TRBV28 with TRBJ2-7; weak D call: TRBD2 (5 bases). Germline V lookup: CDR1 MDHEN, CDR2 SYDVKM. V was trimmed by 6 bases and J by 4 bases, leaving 13 bases between them. The CDR3 consists of 13 residues. As DNA, the CDR3 is TGTGCCAGCAGCCCTTGGCTAGCTTACGAGCAGTACTTC. The encoded protein is CASSPWLAYEQYF.

With regard to this clonotype: One base away lies a much larger clone, so this may be a sequencing read error. CDR3 in DNA: TGCGCCAGCAGCCAAAGGGAGGCGGGAAGAGAATACGAGCAGTACTTC. As protein: CASSQREAGREYEQYF. This chain connects TRBV4-3 to TRBJ2-7; D might be TRBD2 (6 bases). CDR3 length: 16 residues. V lost 2 bases, J lost 4 bases, and 18 bases lay in between. Germline CDR1 reads LGHNA; CDR2 reads YSLEER.

The chain recombines TRBV20-1 with TRBJ2-6; TRBD2 aligns across 7 bases. V shed 6 bases and J 0 bases; nucleotides not matched to a gene: 8. CDR3 length equals 16 residues. The germline gives CDR1 DFQATT, CDR2 SNEGSKA (reference sequence). The CDR3 protein is CSALPPGGSGANVLTF. The CDR3 bases are TGCAGTGCCCTACCCCCGGGGGGCTCTGGGGCCAACGTCCTGACTTTC.

This clonotype was observed a few times. This chain uses TRBV7-2 with TRBJ2-3; D may be TRBD1 or TRBD2 (5 bases each). In germline, CDR1 is SGHTA, CDR2 FQGNSA. Trimming removed 1 base at V and 0 bases at J, with 11 bases between. The CDR3 has 16 amino acids. CDR3 amino acids: CASSLVGDLSTDTQYF. The CDR3, as DNA: TGTGCCAGCAGCTTAGTGGGGGACCTGAGCACAGATACGCAGTATTTT.

This clonotype was detected only a few times. This chain uses TRBV7-2 with TRBJ2-5, with D maybe TRBD1 (5 bases). V was trimmed by 0 bases and J by 5 bases, leaving 13 bases between them. CDR3 size: 15 residues. Germline V CDR1 and CDR2: SGHTA, FQGNSA. The CDR3 DNA sequence: TGTGCCAGCAGCTTAGCGACAGTCGTTGGGGAGACCCAGTACTTC. It translates to CASSLATVVGETQYF. The complete variable domain, with remaining parts taken from reference TRBV7-2 and TRBJ2-5, reads GAGVSQSPSNKVTEKGKDVELRCDPISGHTALYWYRQSLGQGLEFLIYFQGNSAPDKSGLPSDRFSAERTGGSVSTLTIQRTQQEDSAVYLCASSLATVVGETQYFGPGTRLLVL.

The chain joins TRBV6-5 to TRBJ1-5; the D is unclear. Germline V gives CDR1 MNHEY, CDR2 SVGAGI. The V end lost 2 bases, the J end lost 2 bases, and 4 bases lay between the germline ends. CDR3 length equals 13 residues. This chain's CDR3 is CASSYRGNQPQHF. CDR3 in DNA: TGTGCCAGCAGTTACCGGGGCAATCAGCCCCAGCATTTT.

J is TRBJ1-5 and V is TRBV24-1; 7 bases line up with TRBD1. The trim removed 9 bases at V and 5 bases at J, leaving 9 bases unmatched. CDR1 and CDR2 from the germline V gene are KGHDR and SFDVKD. The CDR3 runs 14 residues. The DNA of the CDR3 is TGTGCCACCGGGGCCCCAGGGACAGATCAGCCCCAGCATTTT. Encoded protein: CATGAPGTDQPQHF.

This chain uses TRBV12-3 or TRBV12-4 with TRBJ2-5, with a weak D call TRBD2 (5 bases). This CDR3 is 15 amino acids long. The V and J ends lost 5 bases and 7 bases respectively, with 20 bases between them. DNA of the CDR3: TGTGCCAGCAGTCAAGAAGGAGGAGTCCGGGGGACCCAGTACTTC. Translation: CASSQEGGVRGTQYF.

J is TRBJ1-1 and V is TRBV7-2; D perhaps matches TRBD1 (5 bases). CDR3 size: 14 residues. Trimming stripped 5 bases from V and 1 base from J, with 11 bases between. Germline V CDR1 and CDR2: SGHTA, FQGNSA. In DNA form, the CDR3 reads TGTGCCAGCAGCCCCGGACATCAGAACACTGAAGCTTTCTTT. As protein: CASSPGHQNTEAFF. Together with reference TRBV7-2 and TRBJ1-1, the CDR3 gives the full variable domain: GAGVSQSPSNKVTEKGKDVELRCDPISGHTALYWYRQSLGQGLEFLIYFQGNSAPDKSGLPSDRFSAERTGGSVSTLTIQRTQQEDSAVYLCASSPGHQNTEAFFGQGTRLTVV.

V is TRBV20-1 and J is TRBJ2-5, with D hard to call. Germline V gene lookup returns CDR1 DFQATT and CDR2 SNEGSKA (reference sequence). Between the trimmed V and J ends, which lost 5 bases and 5 bases, there was a span of 6 bases. This CDR3 region has 10 residues. The CDR3 loop is CSAELETQYF. As DNA, the CDR3 is TGCAGTGCTGAGCTCGAGACCCAGTACTTC.

The sample holds a few counts of this clonotype. V and J are TRBV7-3 and TRBJ2-5, with D hard to call. The CDR3 runs 14 residues. The germline V gene encodes CDR1 SGHTA and CDR2 FQGTGA. V was shortened by 4 bases and J by 0 bases, with 9 bases between the two germline ends. As DNA, the CDR3 is TGTGCCAGCAGCTCGTCCGGAAACCAAGAGACCCAGTACTTC. This gives the protein CASSSSGNQETQYF.

This chain uses TRBV5-1 with TRBJ2-2, with 7 nucleotides matching TRBD2. The germline V gene encodes CDR1 SGHRS and CDR2 YFSETQ. The CDR3 runs 16 residues. V lost 3 bases to trimming and J lost 4 bases; unmatched junction nucleotides: 9. CDR3 loop: CASSSGLEWGTGELFF. CDR3 sequence (DNA): TGCGCCAGCAGCTCAGGACTAGAGTGGGGCACCGGGGAGCTGTTTTTT.

The CDR3 nucleotides are TGTGCCAGCACCGCCGGGGCCGGTCGGGATACGCAGTATTTT. It specifies CASTAGAGRDTQYF. The chain joins TRBV12-3 or TRBV12-4 to TRBJ2-3; possibly TRBD1 or TRBD2 for D (5 bases each). The CDR3 runs 14 residues. V gave up 7 bases and J gave up 6 bases, with 17 bases separating them.

In its sample, this clonotype was seen a few times. The genes are TRBV12-3 or TRBV12-4 and TRBJ2-4; D tentatively fits TRBD1 or TRBD2 (5 bases each). There are 16 residues in the CDR3. Trimming shortened V by 5 bases and J by 0 bases, and 14 bases separated the two germline ends. The CDR3 spells CASSPAGTLAKNIQYF. CDR3 in DNA: TGTGCCAGCAGTCCAGCCGGGACCTTAGCCAAAAACATTCAGTACTTC.

This clonotype turned up a few times. V is TRBV20-1 and J is TRBJ2-3, with 7 positions matching TRBD2. There are 14 residues in the CDR3. The V gene end was trimmed by 2 bases and the J gene end by 5 bases; junction bases not matched to a gene: 7. Germline V CDR1 and CDR2: DFQATT, SNEGSKA (reference sequence). The CDR3 reads CSARLLAHEDTQYF. CDR3 DNA: TGCAGTGCTAGATTACTAGCGCATGAAGATACGCAGTATTTT.

Concerning this clonotype itself: Its ends do not fully match the called genes, so a read error is possible. The CDR3 here is CSASQNYGHTF. The CDR3, as DNA: TGCAGTGCTAGCCAGAACTATGGCCACACCTTC. The V gene is TRBV20-1, the J gene TRBJ1-2; D remains unclear. The CDR3 loop spans 11 amino acids. The germline V gene has CDR1 DFQATT and CDR2 SNEGSKA (reference sequence).